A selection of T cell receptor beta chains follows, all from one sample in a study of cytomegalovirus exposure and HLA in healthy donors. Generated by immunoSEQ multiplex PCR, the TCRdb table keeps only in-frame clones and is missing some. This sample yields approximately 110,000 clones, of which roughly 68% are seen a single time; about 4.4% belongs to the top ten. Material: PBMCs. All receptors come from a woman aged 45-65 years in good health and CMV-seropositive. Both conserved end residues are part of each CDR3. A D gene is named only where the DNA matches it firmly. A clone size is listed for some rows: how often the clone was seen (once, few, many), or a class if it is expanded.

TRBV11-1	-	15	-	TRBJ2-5	CASSALGAAYETQYF	TGTGCCAGCAGCGCGCTGGGGGCCGCTTACGAGACCCAGTACTTC
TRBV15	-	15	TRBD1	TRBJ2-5	CATSRGRGPQETQYF	TGTGCCACCAGCAGGGGAAGGGGGCCTCAAGAGACCCAGTACTTC
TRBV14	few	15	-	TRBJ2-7	CASSQEGATNYEQYF	TGTGCCAGCAGCCAAGAGGGGGCAACGAACTACGAGCAGTACTTC
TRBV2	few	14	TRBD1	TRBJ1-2	CASSGVDREGGYTF	TGTGCCAGCAGTGGGGTGGACAGGGAGGGTGGCTACACCTTC
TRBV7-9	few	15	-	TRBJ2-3	CASSSRVRHEDTQYF	TGTGCCAGCAGTTCCAGGGTCCGGCATGAAGATACGCAGTATTTT
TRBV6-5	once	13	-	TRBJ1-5	CASREQGNQPQHF	TGTGCCAGCAGGGAACAGGGCAATCAGCCCCAGCATTTT
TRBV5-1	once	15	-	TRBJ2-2	CASSKTALTAGELFF	TGCGCCAGCAGCAAGACCGCATTGACAGCCGGGGAGCTGTTTTTT
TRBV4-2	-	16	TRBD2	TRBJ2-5	CASSLETSGGLETQYF	TGTGCCAGCAGCCTCGAGACTAGCGGGGGGTTGGAGACCCAGTACTTC
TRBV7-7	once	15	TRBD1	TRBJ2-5	CASSLVGQVGETQYF	TGTGCCAGCAGCTTAGTCGGACAGGTGGGCGAGACCCAGTACTTC
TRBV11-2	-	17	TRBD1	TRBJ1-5	CASSPGSGTGSRQPQHF	TGTGCCAGCAGTCCAGGCAGCGGGACAGGGAGCCGTCAGCCCCAGCATTTT
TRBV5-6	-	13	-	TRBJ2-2	CASSFFSTGELFF	TGTGCCAGCAGCTTCTTTAGCACCGGGGAGCTGTTTTTT
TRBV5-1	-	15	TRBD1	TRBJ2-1	CASSLGLLGQGEQFF	TGCGCCAGCAGCTTGGGCCTTCTTGGACAGGGAGAGCAGTTCTTC
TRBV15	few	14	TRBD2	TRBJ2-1	CATSRAAGGNEQFF	TGTGCCACCAGCAGAGCAGCGGGGGGTAATGAGCAGTTCTTC
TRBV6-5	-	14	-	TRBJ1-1	CASTPTSRNTEAFF	TGTGCCAGCACTCCGACATCACGGAACACTGAAGCTTTCTTT
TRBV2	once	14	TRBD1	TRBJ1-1	CASSLRTGNTEAFF	TGTGCCAGCAGTCTGCGGACAGGGAACACTGAAGCTTTCTTT
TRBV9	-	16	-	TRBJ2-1	CASSVVSGGPSNEQFF	TGTGCCAGCAGCGTAGTTTCCGGGGGGCCCAGCAATGAGCAGTTCTTC
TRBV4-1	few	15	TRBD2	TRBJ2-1	CASSHPSGSYNEQFF	TGCGCCAGCAGCCACCCTAGCGGCTCCTACAATGAGCAGTTCTTC
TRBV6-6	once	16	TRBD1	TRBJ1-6	CASSPLGQGANSPLHF	TGTGCCAGCAGTCCACTGGGACAGGGGGCAAATTCACCCCTCCACTTT
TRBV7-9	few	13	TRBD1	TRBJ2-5	CASSWDREETQYF	TGTGCCAGCAGCTGGGACAGGGAGGAGACCCAGTACTTC
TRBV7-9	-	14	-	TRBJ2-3	CASSLGPGTDTQYF	TGTGCCAGCAGCTTAGGGCCGGGGACAGATACGCAGTATTTT
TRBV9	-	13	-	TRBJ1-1	CASSGTENTEAFF	TGTGCCAGCAGCGGGACAGAGAACACTGAAGCTTTCTTT
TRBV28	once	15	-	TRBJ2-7	CASSLRGSSSYEQYF	TGTGCCAGCAGTTTACGTGGCAGTTCCTCCTACGAGCAGTACTTC
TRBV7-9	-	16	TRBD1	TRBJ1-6	CASSPPTGGYNSPLHF	TGTGCCAGCAGCCCCCCCACAGGGGGCTATAATTCACCCCTCCACTTT
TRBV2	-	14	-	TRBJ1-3	CASNGLFSGNTIYF	TGTGCCAGCAATGGGCTCTTCTCTGGAAACACCATATATTTT
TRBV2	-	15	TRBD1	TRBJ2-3	CASSLNRGDTDTQYF	TGTGCCAGCTCCTTGAACAGGGGTGACACAGATACGCAGTATTTT
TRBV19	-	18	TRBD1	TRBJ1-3	CASSTLKNRDSSGNTIYF	TGTGCCAGTAGTACCCTAAAGAACCGGGACAGCTCTGGAAACACCATATATTTT
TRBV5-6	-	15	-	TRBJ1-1	CASSDAGTRNTEAFF	TGTGCCAGCAGCGACGCCGGGACACGGAACACTGAAGCTTTCTTT
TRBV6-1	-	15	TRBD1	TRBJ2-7	CASSARDRGTYEQYF	TGTGCCAGCAGTGCCCGGGACAGGGGTACCTACGAGCAGTACTTC
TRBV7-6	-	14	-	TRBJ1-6	CASSRTMGNSPLHF	TGTGCCAGCAGCCGAACTATGGGTAATTCACCCCTCCACTTT
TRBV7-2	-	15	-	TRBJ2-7	CASSPLGRASYEQYF	TGTGCCAGCAGCCCCCTCGGCAGGGCCTCCTACGAGCAGTACTTC
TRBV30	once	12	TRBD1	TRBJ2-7	CAWNRGAYEQYF	TGTGCCTGGAACAGGGGGGCCTACGAGCAGTACTTC
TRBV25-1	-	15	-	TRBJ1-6	CASSWGGAYNSPLHF	TGTGCCAGCAGTTGGGGGGGCGCGTATAATTCACCCCTCCACTTT
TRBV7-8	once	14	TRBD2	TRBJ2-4	CASSLKLGGGLEYF	TGTGCCAGCAGCTTAAAGTTGGGCGGGGGACTTGAGTACTTC
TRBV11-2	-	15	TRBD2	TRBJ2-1	CASSLGVAGPNEQFF	TGTGCCAGCAGCTTAGGGGTAGCGGGGCCCAATGAGCAGTTCTTC
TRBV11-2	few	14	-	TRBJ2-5	CASSLMVGVETQYF	TGTGCCAGCAGCTTAATGGTGGGCGTGGAGACCCAGTACTTC
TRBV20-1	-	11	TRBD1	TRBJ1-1	CSVSDGTAFDF	TGCAGTGTCTCTGACGGGACAGCCTTCGACTTT
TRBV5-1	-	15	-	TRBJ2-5	CASSLAGTLQETQYF	TGCGCCAGCAGCTTGGCCGGGACACTACAAGAGACCCAGTACTTC
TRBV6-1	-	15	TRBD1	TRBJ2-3	CASSQGAWDGDTQYF	TGTGCCAGCAGCCAGGGGGCATGGGACGGGGATACGCAGTATTTT
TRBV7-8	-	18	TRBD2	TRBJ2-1	CASSLGSLAGVHYNEQFF	TGTGCCAGCAGCTTAGGTTCTCTCGCGGGGGTCCACTACAATGAGCAGTTCTTC
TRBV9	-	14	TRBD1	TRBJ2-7	CASSVGDRVAEQYF	TGTGCCAGCAGCGTAGGGGACAGGGTGGCCGAGCAGTACTTC